The present entry profiles one T cell receptor (beta chain) with its context. Its antigen is unknown. After the first PCR, alpha and beta chain libraries were processed separately. This record belongs to a study of naive and memory T cell subsets. Whole-study findings and limits: Expression changes during T cell differentiation may affect RNA-based TCR counts. A few larger clonotypes appeared in naive repertoires, especially CD8, possibly memory cells re-expressing CD45RA. TCR abundance followed a power law differing between naive and memory subsets. Over 85% of naive TCR sequences appeared only once, unlike memory subsets.

Both TRBC1 and TRBC2 were covered by a beta constant-region primer of two equimolar oligonucleotides. Nested alpha and beta constant-region primers with the SP2 primer drove four PCR rounds on ligated cDNA. From the UMI-ligation and nested PCR reads, TCRdb called clonotypes with MiXCR, one entry per CDR3 protein. The sample holds about 90,000 distinct CDR3 sequences, approximately 10% seen once. V shed 3 bases and J shed 0 bases, with 12 bases lying between them. The germline V gene has CDR1 MDHEN and CDR2 SYDVKM. There are 16 residues in the CDR3. This chain joins TRBV28 and TRBJ2-1; D is possibly TRBD1 (5 bases). The sample was naive CD4+ T cells from blood. This sequence was found in a human donor in good health. CDR3 residues: CASSFGLDSSYNEQFF. The CDR3 DNA follows: TGTGCCAGCAGTTTTGGATTAGACAGCTCCTACAATGAGCAGTTCTTC. Full variable domain (missing parts from reference TRBV28 and TRBJ2-1): DVKVTQSSRYLVKRTGEKVFLECVQDMDHENMFWYRQDPGLGLRLIYFSYDVKMKEKGDIPEGYSVSREKKERFSLILESASTNQTSMYLCASSFGLDSSYNEQFFGPGTRLTVL.